This is a list of T cell receptor beta chains from one sample in a study of CD8 T cells in ankylosing spondylitis. MiXCR, applied by TCRdb to the 5' RACE reads, yields one record per CDR3 protein. The table lists some 290,000 distinct CDR3 sequences, around 19% of them singletons. The sample was blood, either unsorted or a sorted T cell fraction (not recorded which). Every receptor here comes from a male donor with ankylosing spondylitis or in good health (not recorded which). Each CDR3 is given with its conserved first and last residue.

v_call,cdr3_aa
TRBV6-5,CASSYWTGEAFF
TRBV11-2,CASSLFGQGTGELFF
TRBV20-1,CSARGEGISPGTRYNEQFF
TRBV3-1,CASRGLAGGPEDTQYF
TRBV21-1,CANSLSHATGTRLTGELFF
TRBV12-3/TRBV12-4,CASSFGGQGNTIYF
TRBV6-1,CASTRGGGWENIQYF
TRBV12-3/TRBV12-4,CASSRGLSSYNSPLHF
TRBV7-6,CASRRGSRPMGTDTQYF
TRBV6-5,CASSYGGGGTDTQYF
TRBV5-5,CASSRDGAGTEAFF
TRBV7-2,CASSPGQDYYGYTF